This T cell receptor (beta chain) was profiled in a study of a mutant IDH1 vaccine in newly diagnosed glioma (dated by TCRdb to the early 2020s). The study in broad terms: Patients were given eight vaccinations, in weeks 1, 3, 5, 7, 11, 15, 19 and 23, which matched visits V03 through V10. Vaccination began 4-6 weeks after radiotherapy alone, or alongside temozolomide cycles in the chemotherapy-containing groups. Of the approximately 29 treated patients, approximately 62% were male and around 38% were female, and a mean age of around 40 years was recorded. Prior to enrollment, patients had been given standard therapy consisting of radiotherapy alone, temozolomide alone, or radiochemotherapy with temozolomide, with the combination given to most patients. Peripheral blood was drawn at six visits: V03 (baseline), V05, V07, V10, V12 and V13. For exploratory analyses, longitudinal TCRB deep sequencing was carried out in 25 treated patients wherever samples were available.

To note about this clone: It lacks a known antigen. Base qualities are not recorded, but no much larger clone differs from it by a single base.

The library came from the immunoSEQ multiplex PCR assay. Rearranged TCR beta chain sequences were amplified with the hsTCRB Kit following the manufacturer's protocol. TCRB libraries were sequenced on an Illumina MiSeq. From the authors' description of their analysis: Demultiplexing, trimming and gene mapping were performed with the kit vendor's proprietary platform. TCRdb holds this immuneACCESS table with in-frame rearrangements only. Some clones are missing; in checked studies, unresolved V genes explain under half, and the rest has no known cause. V and J calls and clone size are copied from that table; D and trimming were computed from the DNA. The table for this sample lists around 35,000 clones; about 86% of them were counted only once. The ten largest clones add up to 24% of the sample. Overall study outcomes, separate from this receptor: Pseudoprogression appeared unrelated to alterations in the top peripheral T cell clonotypes detected by TCRB sequencing. Immune responses induced by the vaccine were seen in 93.3% of patients across multiple MHC alleles. The authors stated that sample limitations prevented analyses of patient blood samples from being reproduced. PBMC samples for TCRB deep sequencing were selected based on availability.

The time point label, as the study defines it: week 5, during vaccination. Each vaccine dose, consisting of 300 ug of a 20-mer mutant IDH1 peptide in Montanide, was administered subcutaneously with topical imiquimod. Donors had newly diagnosed WHO grade 3 or 4 IDH1-mutant astrocytomas with loss of nuclear ATRX. The samples were drawn from NOA16, a multicentre, single-arm, open-label phase I trial in Germany that tested a mutant IDH1 peptide vaccine in humans for the first time. Genomic DNA for TCRB sequencing was isolated from EDTA blood with the DNeasy Blood and Tissue Kit. The material was PBMCs, obtained from a glioma patient whose treatment included an IDH1 peptide vaccine. This clonotype originated in a man in his thirties or forties with glioma.

The DNA reads TGTGCCAGTGCTAGCAATCAGCCCCAGCATTTT. The resulting protein is CASASNQPQHF. The V and J segments used are TRBV19 and TRBJ1-5; the D gene cannot be resolved reliably. The germline V gene (reference sequence) sets CDR1 to LNHDA and CDR2 to SQIVND. At the junction V is shortened by 8 bases and J by 0 bases, with 2 bases in between. The CDR3 starts with the cysteine, ends with the phenylalanine, and has 11 residues. Here the CDR3 DNA is all that survives: 33 bases in frame from base 1.